Ten or more counts support the clone carrying this T cell receptor beta chain. The antigen remains undetermined. The junction shows a germline mismatch at one end, possibly a read error. This entry belongs to a study of Graves' ophthalmopathy and Graves' hyperthyroidism. Per the germline V gene, CDR1 is MDHEN and CDR2 is SYDVKM. This CDR3 contains 16 residues. Patients were diagnosed from clinical symptoms, serum thyroxine, TRAb, thyroid ultrasound and orbital computed tomography. Amplification of the TCR beta CDR3 regions used RNA transcripts (as template). First-round RT-PCR employed HTBI primers, with a second-round multiplex PCR after it. Each CDR3 protein is one row after TCRdb ran MiXCR on the multiplex PCR reads. Among roughly 500,000 distinct CDR3 sequences listed, under 15% were seen once. Study-level findings and limits: Ophthalmopathy progression was predicted with 70% to 71% sensitivity and 72% to 75% specificity. Thyroid clonotypes that were expanded above 0.001 frequency mostly also appeared in blood.

The receptor was derived from a woman aged 25 to 39 with Graves' ophthalmopathy. Source material: blood. The genes are TRBV28 and TRBJ1-5; tentatively, D is TRBD1 (6 bases). CDR3 nucleotide sequence: TGTGCCAGCAGTTCCGCCTACAGGGATAGCAATCAGCCCCCGCATTTT. It codes for CASSSAYRDSNQPPHF. The variable domain in full, with the rest retrieved from reference TRBV28 and TRBJ1-5, is DVKVTQSSRYLVKRTGEKVFLECVQDMDHENMFWYRQDPGLGLRLIYFSYDVKMKEKGDIPEGYSVSREKKERFSLILESASTNQTSMYLCASSSAYRDSNQPPHFGDGTRLSIL.